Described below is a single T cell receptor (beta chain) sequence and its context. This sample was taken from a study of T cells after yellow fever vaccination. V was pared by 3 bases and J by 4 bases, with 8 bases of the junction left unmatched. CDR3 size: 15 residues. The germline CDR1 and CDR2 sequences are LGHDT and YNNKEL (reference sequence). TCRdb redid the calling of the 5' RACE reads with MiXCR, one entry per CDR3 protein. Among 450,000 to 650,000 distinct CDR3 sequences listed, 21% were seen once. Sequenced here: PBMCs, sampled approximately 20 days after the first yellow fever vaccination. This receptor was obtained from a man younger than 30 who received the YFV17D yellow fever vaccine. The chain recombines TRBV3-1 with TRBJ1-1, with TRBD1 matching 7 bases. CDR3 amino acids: CASSQPSTGTTEAFF. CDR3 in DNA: TGTGCCAGCAGCCAGCCTTCGACAGGGACCACTGAAGCTTTCTTT. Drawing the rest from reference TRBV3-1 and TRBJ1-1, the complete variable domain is DTAVSQTPKYLVTQMGNDKSIKCEQNLGHDTMYWYKQDSKKFLKIMFSYNNKELIINETVPNRFSPKSPDKAHLNLHINSLELGDSAVYFCASSQPSTGTTEAFFGQGTRLTVV.